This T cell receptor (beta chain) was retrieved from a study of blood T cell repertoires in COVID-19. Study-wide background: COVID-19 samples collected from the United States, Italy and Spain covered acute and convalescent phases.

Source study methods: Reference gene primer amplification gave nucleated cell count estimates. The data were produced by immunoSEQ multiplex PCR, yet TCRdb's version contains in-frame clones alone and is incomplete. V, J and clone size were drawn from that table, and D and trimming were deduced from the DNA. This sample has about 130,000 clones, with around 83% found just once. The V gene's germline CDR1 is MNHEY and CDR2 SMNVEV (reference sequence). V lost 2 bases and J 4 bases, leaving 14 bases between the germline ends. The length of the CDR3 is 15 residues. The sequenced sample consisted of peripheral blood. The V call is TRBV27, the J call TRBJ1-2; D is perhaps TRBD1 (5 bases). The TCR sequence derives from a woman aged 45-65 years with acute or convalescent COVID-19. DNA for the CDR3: TGTGCCAGCAGTTTAAACAGGAGGGGTGGCTATGGCTACACCTTC. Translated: CASSLNRRGGYGYTF.